This is a list of T cell receptor beta chains from one sample in a study of T cell responses to AZD1222 COVID-19 vaccine. Sequencing used immunoSEQ multiplex PCR; TCRdb keeps in-frame clones, though not all of them. The sample has about 100,000 clones; over 75% are singletons. Sample: peripheral blood, taken on day 0 of AZD1222 vaccination. The receptors were sampled from an adult in good health. The conserved cysteine and the conserved F or W are not part of the CDR3 here. Fields, in order: J gene, V gene, CDR3 protein.

j_gene: TRBJ1-4; v_gene: TRBV7-6; CDR3aa: ASSLSPTTNEKLF
j_gene: TRBJ1-4; v_gene: TRBV7-2; CDR3aa: ASSSRPDEKLF
j_gene: TRBJ2-7; v_gene: TRBV7-8; CDR3aa: ASSLTSGNYEQY
j_gene: TRBJ1-6; v_gene: TRBV28; CDR3aa: ASSLFRNSPLH
j_gene: TRBJ1-4; v_gene: TRBV10-2; CDR3aa: ASSESWGRGLF
j_gene: TRBJ2-2; v_gene: TRBV6-2/TRBV6-3; CDR3aa: ASSPRLAGGLLANTGELF
j_gene: TRBJ1-6; v_gene: TRBV18; CDR3aa: ASSPDMTNSPLH
j_gene: TRBJ2-2; v_gene: TRBV7-9; CDR3aa: ASSLGGRDHGELF
j_gene: TRBJ1-5; v_gene: TRBV5-1; CDR3aa: ASSFSTGSQPQH
j_gene: TRBJ1-2; v_gene: TRBV30; CDR3aa: AWSENRVTNYGYT
j_gene: TRBJ2-1; v_gene: TRBV4-1; CDR3aa: ASSQARGAFYNEQF
j_gene: TRBJ1-1; v_gene: TRBV6-5; CDR3aa: ASSYPRTVHTEAF
j_gene: TRBJ1-2; v_gene: TRBV25-1; CDR3aa: ASSDPTRGQGGYT
j_gene: TRBJ1-1; v_gene: TRBV6-2/TRBV6-3; CDR3aa: ASSTPVGHTEAF
j_gene: TRBJ1-1; v_gene: TRBV5-1; CDR3aa: ASSSLGGTMKSEAF
j_gene: TRBJ1-5; v_gene: TRBV28; CDR3aa: ASRSDRNQPQH
j_gene: TRBJ2-7; v_gene: TRBV7-2; CDR3aa: ASSRQDYEQY
j_gene: TRBJ2-7; v_gene: TRBV30; CDR3aa: AWSMGQGAKQY
j_gene: TRBJ1-5; v_gene: TRBV18; CDR3aa: ASSPGQGNQPQH
j_gene: TRBJ2-3; v_gene: TRBV27; CDR3aa: ASSLDWAGGSDTQY
j_gene: TRBJ2-3; v_gene: TRBV3-1/TRBV3-2; CDR3aa: ASRRRGTGTDTQY
j_gene: TRBJ1-5; v_gene: TRBV19; CDR3aa: ASSTHPGNQPQH
j_gene: TRBJ1-1; v_gene: TRBV7-9; CDR3aa: ASSLGGGARTEAF
j_gene: TRBJ1-6; v_gene: TRBV19; CDR3aa: ASSGSDRGSYNSPLH
j_gene: TRBJ2-2; v_gene: TRBV30; CDR3aa: AWSSTRVITGELF
j_gene: TRBJ1-6; v_gene: TRBV28; CDR3aa: ASITQGAGNSPLH
j_gene: TRBJ1-3; v_gene: TRBV6-1; CDR3aa: ASSEGLSGANLNTIY
j_gene: TRBJ1-3; v_gene: TRBV2; CDR3aa: ASSMDRASGNTIY
j_gene: TRBJ2-1; v_gene: TRBV4-3; CDR3aa: ASSQDRGTEQF
j_gene: TRBJ2-1; v_gene: TRBV7-6; CDR3aa: ASSLAQWTGDSNEQF
j_gene: TRBJ1-1; v_gene: TRBV25-1; CDR3aa: ASIGRGKPEAF